A selection of T cell receptor beta chains follows, all from one sample in a study of cytomegalovirus exposure and HLA in healthy donors. Produced via immunoSEQ multiplex PCR; TCRdb's table is partial and in-frame only. The sample includes some 120,000 clones, roughly 82% of them seen just once. The sample was PBMCs. All receptors derive from a woman in her 40s in good health and CMV-seropositive. Each CDR3 is given with its conserved first and last residue. The D gene is left open where the match is weak. Only some rows state a clone size, as once, few, many or a class for expanded clones.

v_call	d_call	clone_size	j_call	cdr3_aa	cdr3_nt
TRBV28	TRBD2	.	TRBJ2-1	CASNHLGGYEQFF	TGTGCCAGCAATCATTTGGGGGGGTATGAGCAGTTCTTC
TRBV25-1	.	.	TRBJ2-3	CASSELGGPSDTQYF	TGTGCCAGCAGTGAACTCGGGGGTCCCTCAGATACGCAGTATTTT
TRBV27	.	.	TRBJ2-7	CASSLSYSTYEQYF	TGTGCCAGCAGTTTATCCTACAGCACCTACGAGCAGTACTTC
TRBV5-8	TRBD1	once	TRBJ2-7	CASSARTGSHEQYF	TGTGCCAGCAGCGCCCGGACAGGGAGCCACGAGCAGTACTTC
TRBV30	.	.	TRBJ1-1	CALDRQNTEAFF	TGTGCCTTGGACAGACAAAACACTGAAGCTTTCTTT
TRBV7-9	.	.	TRBJ1-1	CASSLGGGYTEAFF	TGTGCCAGCAGCCTAGGGGGGGGGTACACTGAAGCTTTCTTT
TRBV7-2	.	.	TRBJ2-7	CASSNGLISYEQYF	TGTGCCAGCAGCAACGGACTCATATCCTACGAGCAGTACTTC
TRBV4-1	TRBD2	once	TRBJ2-5	CASSRGTSGETQYF	TGCGCCAGCAGCCGAGGGACTAGCGGAGAGACCCAGTACTTC
TRBV11-2	TRBD1	.	TRBJ2-3	CASSLDRGRVDTQYF	TGTGCCAGCAGCTTAGATAGGGGGCGGGTGGATACGCAGTATTTT
TRBV30	.	.	TRBJ2-7	CAWSPEYGVARYEQYF	TGTGCCTGGAGCCCAGAGTACGGGGTGGCACGGTACGAGCAGTACTTC
TRBV30	.	.	TRBJ2-7	CAWNADTYEQYF	TGTGCCTGGAATGCGGATACCTACGAGCAGTACTTC
TRBV7-9	TRBD1	.	TRBJ1-5	CASSLGQGHQPQHF	TGTGCCAGCAGCTTAGGACAGGGCCATCAGCCCCAGCATTTT
TRBV6-1	.	.	TRBJ1-5	CASRGLRGQPQHF	TGTGCCAGCAGAGGACTCAGGGGTCAGCCCCAGCATTTT
TRBV9	.	.	TRBJ2-1	CASSVGGQGHSYNEQFF	TGTGCCAGCAGCGTGGGTGGGCAGGGACACTCCTACAATGAGCAGTTCTTC
TRBV6-5	.	.	TRBJ1-4	CASSTRRGNEKLFF	TGTGCCAGCAGCACACGACGGGGAAATGAAAAACTGTTTTTT
TRBV30	.	.	TRBJ1-2	CAWSAGSNYGYTF	TGTGCCTGGAGTGCCGGGAGTAACTATGGCTACACCTTC
TRBV10-3	TRBD1	.	TRBJ1-4	CAISGGYNEKLFF	TGTGCCATATCAGGGGGCTATAATGAAAAACTGTTTTTT
TRBV19	.	.	TRBJ2-6	CASSIKGQPGANVLTF	TGTGCCAGTAGTATTAAGGGGCAACCTGGGGCCAACGTCCTGACTTTC
TRBV7-9	TRBD1	.	TRBJ1-5	CASSTEQGAGQPQHF	TGTGCCAGCAGCACTGAACAGGGGGCTGGTCAGCCCCAGCATTTT
TRBV11-2	.	.	TRBJ1-2	CASSLDRGYGYTF	TGTGCCAGCAGCTTAGACAGAGGCTATGGCTACACCTTC
TRBV30	.	.	TRBJ1-2	CAWSASGEGYTF	TGTGCCTGGAGTGCATCGGGGGAAGGCTACACCTTC
TRBV18	.	.	TRBJ2-7	CASSPNRDSYEQYF	TGTGCCAGCTCGCCAAACAGGGACTCCTACGAGCAGTACTTC